The present TCR beta chain was sequenced within a study of blood T cell repertoires in COVID-19. Here immunoSEQ multiplex PCR was the method, and the copy in TCRdb shows in-frame clones only, minus some. The data show 100,000 or so clones, with approximately 91% seen just once and roughly 17% held by the top ten. This clone occurred once. The sample consisted of peripheral blood. This TCR derives from a man aged 45 to 65 with acute or convalescent COVID-19.

The CDR3 DNA is TGTGCCAGCTCACCACCGTCTCTTGATGAGCAGTTCTTC. Its translation is CASSPPSLDEQFF. This rearrangement joins TRBV18 to TRBJ2-1; D ambiguous. Trimming removed 0 bases at V and 8 bases at J, with 8 bases between. The CDR3 contains 13 residues. Germline CDR1 is KGHSH and CDR2 is LQKENI.